These 4 T cell receptor beta chains share one sample of origin, sequenced in a study of control samples from healthy donors and cancer patients. This table comes from immunoSEQ multiplex PCR, and its TCRdb copy is limited to in-frame clones, with some not included. The sample has roughly 130,000 clones; just under 95% are singletons. Sequenced sample: PBMCs. The receptors shown here come from a man in his sixties with colorectal cancer.

This clone has a handful of counts. The chain combines TRBV5-4 with TRBJ2-7; 11 bases map to TRBD1. The trim removed 2 bases at V and 6 bases at J, leaving 4 bases unmatched. CDR3 size: 14 residues. CDR1 is SGHNT, CDR2 YYREEE, per germline (reference sequence). This CDR3 reads CASSFGQGAAEQYF. In DNA form, the CDR3 reads TGTGCCAGCAGCTTCGGACAGGGGGCGGCCGAGCAGTACTTC.

The rearrangement uses TRBV7-2 and TRBJ2-3, with 8 positions matching TRBD2. V was clipped by 2 bases and J by 4 bases; unmatched bases: 5. The CDR3 is 15 residues long. The germline gives CDR1 SGHTA, CDR2 FQGNSA. As DNA, the CDR3 is TGTGCCAGCAGCTTATACGGGGGGGCCCCAGATACGCAGTATTTT. Translation gives CASSLYGGAPDTQYF.

The rearrangement uses TRBV7-8 and TRBJ1-5; weak D call: TRBD1 (6 bases). CDR3 size: 16 residues. Trimming shortened V by 6 bases and J by 3 bases, and 18 bases separated the two germline ends. Germline V CDR1 and CDR2: SGHVS, FQNEAQ. The CDR3 spells CASSIQGGAFNQPQHF. DNA for the CDR3: TGTGCCAGCAGTATACAGGGAGGGGCATTCAATCAGCCCCAGCATTTT.

The CDR3 here is CASSLGTGHGYTF. The CDR3 DNA reads as TGTGCCAGCAGTCTCGGGACAGGGCATGGCTACACCTTC. The J gene is TRBJ1-2, the V gene TRBV12-3 or TRBV12-4, with 9 bases fitting TRBD1. CDR3 length equals 13 residues. The V segment lost 5 bases and the J segment 6 bases; nucleotides outside the gene matches: 4.